Below, 31 T cell receptor beta chains from the same sample are listed, as sequenced in a study of cytomegalovirus exposure and HLA in healthy donors. Vbeta (60) and Jbeta (13) primers were used in the PCR. Some clones are missing from TCRdb's copy, which holds only in-frame ones; the method was immunoSEQ multiplex PCR. The sample yields around 170,000 clones, approximately 80% seen once. The sample taken for sequencing was PBMCs. These receptors all stem from a girl between 10 and 17 years old in good health and CMV-seropositive.

The rearrangement links TRBV4-1 to TRBJ1-1, with a possible D match to TRBD1 (5 bases). V was shortened by 1 base and J by 0 bases, with 12 bases between the two germline ends. Germline loops: CDR1 MGHRA, CDR2 YSYEKL. The CDR3 runs to 16 residues. CDR3 bases: TGCGCCAGCAGCCAAGGGACAAGGGCTATGAACACTGAAGCTTTCTTT. Translating gives CASSQGTRAMNTEAFF.

A note on this clone: This sample also contains other DNA sequences that code for the same CDR3. The V and J genes are TRBV5-1 and TRBJ2-7; TRBD2 matches 10 bases. CDR1 is SGHRS, CDR2 YFSETQ, per germline. With 0 bases clipped from V and 4 bases from J, the junction kept 4 bases outside the gene matches. The CDR3 totals 15 residues. The CDR3 region has the DNA TGCGCCAGCAGCTTGGGGACTAGCGGTTCGTACGAGCAGTACTTC. Translation: CASSLGTSGSYEQYF.

The rearrangement links TRBV7-9 to TRBJ1-5, with D tentatively TRBD1 (5 bases). The CDR3 has 15 amino acids. Trimming removed 5 bases from V and 7 bases from J, with 18 bases in between. Germline V gene sequence: CDR1 SEHNR, CDR2 FQNEAQ (reference sequence). CDR3: CASSPVGGEGQPQHF. The CDR3 coding sequence is TGTGCCAGCAGCCCGGTTGGGGGGGAAGGGCAGCCCCAGCATTTT.

V and J are TRBV7-9 and TRBJ1-2; D unclear. The CDR3 runs 13 residues. V was clipped by 6 bases and J by 8 bases, with 16 bases between them. Germline V CDR1 and CDR2: SEHNR, FQNEAQ (reference sequence). The CDR3 DNA reads TGTGCCAGCAGACCACAAACCCATTGGGGCTACACCTTC. It translates to CASRPQTHWGYTF.

In nucleotides, the CDR3 is TGTGCCATCAGGCGGGCCCTAACGACAGGAAACACCATATATTTT. It translates to CAIRRALTTGNTIYF. The rearrangement joins TRBV10-3 to TRBJ1-3; D remains ambiguous. The germline V and J ends were trimmed by 6 bases and 4 bases, with 16 bases remaining between them. Germline CDR1 ENHRY, CDR2 SYGVKD. This CDR3 is 15 amino acids long.

This clone was observed once. The rearrangement links TRBV6-6 to TRBJ2-7; 13 nucleotides align to TRBD2. Germline CDR1 MNHNY, CDR2 SVGAGI (reference sequence). V lost 7 bases to trimming and J lost 5 bases; unmatched junction nucleotides: 11. The CDR3 is 16 residues long. Here the CDR3 reads CASTRTSGSEGNEQYF. CDR3 bases: TGTGCCAGCACCAGGACTAGCGGGAGCGAGGGGAACGAGCAGTACTTC.

The chain joins TRBV27 to TRBJ1-4; D gene uncertain. The CDR3 runs 13 residues. The germline gives CDR1 MNHEY, CDR2 SMNVEV (reference sequence). The V end lost 0 bases, the J end lost 7 bases, and 6 bases lay between the germline ends. This CDR3 reads CASSLSSGEKLFF. CDR3 DNA: TGTGCCAGCAGTTTATCGTCGGGTGAAAAACTGTTTTTT.

This chain joins TRBV13 and TRBJ2-2; D perhaps matches TRBD2 (6 bases). With 5 bases removed from V and 6 bases from J, the gap between germline ends came to 13 bases. Germline assignment: CDR1 PRHDT and CDR2 FYEKMQ (reference sequence). The CDR3 extends over 14 amino acids. The CDR3 region is CASSENRGSGELFF. CDR3 nucleotides: TGTGCCAGCAGCGAAAATCGGGGGTCCGGGGAGCTGTTTTTT.

V usage is TRBV19 and J usage is TRBJ2-1, with 13 positions matching TRBD2. Germline V gene data show CDR1 as LNHDA and CDR2 as SQIVND (reference sequence). CDR3 length equals 17 residues. Trimming took 4 bases from V and 9 from J; bases not matched to a gene: 12. The CDR3 coding sequence is TGTGCCAGTAGTACCTTTACTAGCGGGAGGGCCAGAGGTGAGCAGTTCTTC. Its translation: CASSTFTSGRARGEQFF.

V gene TRBV27 combines with J gene TRBJ1-3, with a possible D match to TRBD1 (5 bases). The V gene's germline CDR1 is MNHEY and CDR2 SMNVEV (reference sequence). The V and J ends lost 6 bases and 0 bases respectively, with 6 bases between them. The CDR3 is 13 residues long. The CDR3 DNA sequence: TGTGCCAGCAGGACAGTCTCTGGAAACACCATATATTTT. Its protein product is CASRTVSGNTIYF.

V usage is TRBV7-9 and J usage is TRBJ1-5, with 8 bases identical to TRBD1. The germline V gene has CDR1 SEHNR and CDR2 FQNEAQ (reference sequence). The V and J ends lost 5 bases and 5 bases, in that order; junction bases with no gene match: 14. The CDR3 covers 17 residues. CDR3 sequence reads: CASSKRSDRGGDQPQHF. The CDR3 bases are TGTGCCAGCAGCAAAAGATCAGACAGGGGCGGAGATCAGCCCCAGCATTTT.

The V and J genes are TRBV10-1 and TRBJ2-6; no clear D gene. V dropped 2 bases and J dropped 2 bases, with 4 bases sitting between them. The CDR3 runs to 14 residues. Per germline, CDR1 WNHNN and CDR2 SYGVQD (reference sequence). The CDR3 DNA sequence: TGCGCCAGCAGTGAGGGGCCTGGGGCCAACGTCCTGACTTTC. Its protein product is CASSEGPGANVLTF.

The rearrangement links TRBV7-8 to TRBJ1-1, with a possible D match to TRBD1 (6 bases). Germline V gives CDR1 SGHVS, CDR2 FQNEAQ. The CDR3 loop spans 15 amino acids. The V end was cut by 2 bases, the J end by 10 bases, with 20 bases between. The CDR3 spells CASSLTGPGAVGAFF. The CDR3 DNA reads TGTGCCAGCAGCTTAACGGGGCCAGGGGCAGTGGGAGCTTTCTTT.

This chain uses TRBV9 with TRBJ2-2, with 8 bases matching TRBD1. This CDR3 has 14 residues. Trimming removed 5 bases from V and 6 bases from J; junction bases left unmatched: 6. Per germline, CDR1 SGDLS and CDR2 YYNGEE. The CDR3 protein is CASRETGGSGELFF. The CDR3 region has the DNA TGTGCCAGCAGGGAAACAGGGGGTTCCGGGGAGCTGTTTTTT.

There are a few counts of this clone. J is TRBJ2-5 and V is TRBV5-6; 7 bases map to TRBD2. The CDR3 has 13 amino acids. With V trimmed by 0 bases and J by 5 bases, 1 base remained unmatched. The germline V gene encodes CDR1 SGHDT and CDR2 YYEEEE. CDR3 sequence (DNA): TGTGCCAGCAGCTTGGGCGGGAGTGAGACCCAGTACTTC. Translating gives CASSLGGSETQYF.

The J gene is TRBJ1-1, the V gene TRBV30, with D possibly matching TRBD1 (6 bases). The V end lost 4 bases, the J end lost 1 base, and 10 bases lay between the germline ends. Germline loops: CDR1 GTSNPN, CDR2 SVGIG (reference sequence). The CDR3 is made up of 13 amino acids. In nucleotides, the CDR3 is TGTGCCTGGACTAAGGGGGAGAACACTGAAGCTTTCTTT. It is translated as CAWTKGENTEAFF.

The rearrangement joins TRBV7-2 to TRBJ2-7; possible D gene TRBD1, 6 bases. This CDR3 is built from 15 residues. In germline, CDR1 is SGHTA, CDR2 FQGNSA. Trimming removed 1 base at V and 6 bases at J, with 16 bases between. CDR3: CASSLVLQGTAEQYF. The CDR3 bases are TGTGCCAGCAGCTTAGTCTTACAGGGAACCGCCGAGCAGTACTTC. Full variable domain (rest looked up from reference TRBV7-2 and TRBJ2-7): GAGVSQSPSNKVTEKGKDVELRCDPISGHTALYWYRQSLGQGLEFLIYFQGNSAPDKSGLPSDRFSAERTGGSVSTLTIQRTQQEDSAVYLCASSLVLQGTAEQYFGPGTRLTVT.

The chain has TRBV29-1 and TRBJ2-7; 8 bases map to TRBD2. The CDR3 sequence is 14 residues long. CDR1 and CDR2 (germline): SQVTM, ANQGSEA. V lost 4 bases to trimming and J lost 3 bases; unmatched junction nucleotides: 8. The CDR3 DNA sequence: TGCAGCGTTGTAACCGGGACTAGATTCTACGAGCAGTACTTC. This encodes CSVVTGTRFYEQYF.

In this sample, this clone turned up once. This chain connects TRBV28 to TRBJ2-7; possibly TRBD2 for D (5 bases). The germline V gene has CDR1 MDHEN and CDR2 SYDVKM. CDR3 size: 11 residues. Trimming removed 9 bases from V and 1 base from J, with 7 bases in between. The CDR3 reads CASGSSYEQYF. The CDR3, as DNA: TGTGCCAGTGGGAGTTCCTACGAGCAGTACTTC.

V is TRBV5-4 and J is TRBJ2-3, with D possibly TRBD2 on 6 matching bases. CDR3 size: 17 residues. Trimming took 0 bases from V and 0 from J, leaving 14 bases between them. Germline values: CDR1 SGHNT, CDR2 YYREEE (reference sequence). CDR3 in DNA: TGTGCCAGCAGCTTGGTTCGGGACTTCCCAAGCACAGATACGCAGTATTTT. It translates to CASSLVRDFPSTDTQYF.

CDR3 protein: CASSVRTTGVGYTF. CDR3 in DNA: TGTGCCAGCAGCGTACGAACAACAGGGGTTGGCTACACCTTC. V is TRBV9 and J is TRBJ1-2; 7 bases agree with TRBD1. The J segment lost 7 bases and the V segment lost 1 base, leaving 7 bases of the junction unmatched. The CDR3 runs to 14 residues. Per germline, CDR1 SGDLS and CDR2 YYNGEE.

This sequence joins TRBV27 and TRBJ2-3; 10 nucleotides line up with TRBD2. CDR3 length: 15 amino acids. Unmatched junction bases numbered 4, after V lost 5 bases and J lost 2 bases. The germline V gene encodes CDR1 MNHEY and CDR2 SMNVEV (reference sequence). The CDR3 loop is CASSPTSGVTDTQYF. DNA for the CDR3: TGTGCCAGCAGTCCCACTAGCGGGGTCACAGATACGCAGTATTTT.

As to this clone: The CDR3 does not close with the conserved phenylalanine or tryptophan, likely indicating a read error. J is TRBJ1-1 and V is TRBV10-3; D is possibly TRBD1 (6 bases). The germline V gene has CDR1 ENHRY and CDR2 SYGVKD. Trimming left V 6 bases short and J 0 bases short, with 11 bases between. This CDR3 has 14 residues. CDR3 sequence reads: CAIRGAGVNTEAFL. CDR3 DNA: TGTGCCATCAGAGGGGCAGGGGTGAACACTGAAGCTTTCCTT.

This clone was observed a handful of times. The chain is built from TRBV11-2 and TRBJ2-6; TRBD2 aligns across 11 bases. With 5 bases clipped from V and 0 bases from J, the junction kept 9 bases outside the gene matches. This CDR3 is built from 19 residues. Germline values: CDR1 SGHAT, CDR2 FQNNGV. The CDR3 is CASSHIAGGRFSGANVLTF. In DNA form, the CDR3 reads TGTGCCAGCAGCCACATAGCGGGAGGGCGTTTCTCTGGGGCCAACGTCCTGACTTTC.

This clone was detected only a few times. The gene calls are TRBV29-1 and TRBJ1-5, with 10 bases matching TRBD1. The germline gives CDR1 SQVTM, CDR2 ANQGSEA. After removal of 5 bases from V and 5 bases from J, the junction contained 6 bases not matched to a gene. CDR3 length: 14 residues. This chain's CDR3 is CSVSGQGTDQPQHF. CDR3 DNA sequence: TGCAGCGTTTCGGGACAGGGGACGGATCAGCCCCAGCATTTT.

The chain couples TRBV29-1 to TRBJ2-1; 9 positions match TRBD2. Germline V gives CDR1 SQVTM, CDR2 ANQGSEA. V dropped 3 bases and J dropped 4; count of bases not matched to a gene: 7. The length of the CDR3 is 15 residues. CDR3 sequence: CSVEGETSGYNEQFF. In DNA form, the CDR3 reads TGCAGCGTTGAGGGTGAGACTAGCGGATACAATGAGCAGTTCTTC.

The chain uses TRBV19 and TRBJ2-7; maybe TRBD2 (5 bases). This CDR3 comprises 13 residues. The V and J ends lost 6 bases and 2 bases respectively, with 11 bases between them. Germline CDR1 and CDR2: LNHDA and SQIVND (reference sequence). CDR3 nucleotide sequence: TGTGCCAGTAGCCCGGACGGGACCTACGAGCAGTACTTC. It codes for CASSPDGTYEQYF.

This chain uses TRBV7-2 with TRBJ2-7; TRBD1 might be the D (6 bases). The CDR3 sequence is 15 residues long. Germline values: CDR1 SGHTA, CDR2 FQGNSA. The V gene lost 4 bases and the J gene lost 3 bases, with 16 bases spanning the gap. DNA for the CDR3: TGTGCCAGCAGCTCTAAAGGGGACACCTACTACGAGCAGTACTTC. This translates into CASSSKGDTYYEQYF.

The chain employs TRBV27 and TRBJ1-5; maybe TRBD1 (6 bases). CDR3 length equals 14 residues. CDR1 and CDR2 (germline): MNHEY, SMNVEV (reference sequence). V was shortened by 5 bases and J by 2 bases, with 10 bases between the two germline ends. CDR3 sequence: CASSEQGGNQPQHF. The CDR3 coding sequence is TGTGCCAGCAGTGAACAGGGCGGCAATCAGCCCCAGCATTTT.

About this clone: The junction differs from germline at one of its ends, possibly a read error. CDR3: CASSYGQAYNVQFF. The CDR3 DNA follows: TGTGCCAGCAGTTACGGGCAGGCCTACAATGTGCAGTTCTTC. The J gene is TRBJ2-1, the V gene TRBV6-6; D unresolved. The CDR3 spans 14 residues. The germline V gene has CDR1 MNHNY and CDR2 SVGAGI (reference sequence).

The V and J genes are TRBV2 and TRBJ1-1; no clear D. Per germline, CDR1 SNHLY and CDR2 FYNNEI. V lost 9 bases and J lost 0, with 5 bases in between. The CDR3 runs 11 residues. The CDR3 reads CASTLNTEAFF. As DNA, the CDR3 is TGTGCCAGTACTTTGAACACTGAAGCTTTCTTT.